This T cell receptor (beta chain) is drawn from a study of OX40 agonist ivuxolimab in advanced cancers. Overall study: With ivuxolimab, an agonistic anti-OX40 (CD134) antibody, patients were treated. At 65% to 90% male, the cohort had a mean age of around 56 years, ranging from 23 to 79. Study-wide points: Among the nonresponders, some also had low normalized T-cell clonal expansion.

Libraries were prepared by immunoSEQ multiplex PCR; TCRdb keeps only in-frame clonotypes and omits some of them. This repertoire shows nearly 110,000 clones, about 91% found once; its top ten account for 1% to 1.5%. This clone occurred a few times. Its antigen is undetermined. The germline V and J ends were trimmed by 2 bases and 4 bases, with 8 bases remaining between them. CDR1 and CDR2 (germline): SEHNR, FQNEAQ (reference sequence). The CDR3 is made up of 13 amino acids. This TCR was recovered from an adult with an advanced solid tumor such as melanoma, head and neck, liver or kidney cancer. The specimen comprised CD4+ or CD8+ T cells sorted from blood, sampled in a trial of the OX40 agonist ivuxolimab. This chain uses TRBV7-9 with TRBJ1-2, with no clear D. This CDR3 is CASSLRDFYGYTF. The CDR3 coding sequence is TGTGCCAGCAGCTTAAGGGATTTCTATGGCTACACCTTC.